This TCR beta chain was recovered during a study of T-cell reconstitution after alpha-beta-depleted transplantation in children. The authors prepared the TCRbeta library with unique molecular identifiers. TCRdb reprocessed the PCR reads with MiXCR, giving one entry per CDR3 protein. The top ten clones hold 5% to 6% of a sample with a few hundred thousand distinct CDR3 sequences, around an eighth of them seen once. The V gene's germline CDR1 is MNHNS and CDR2 SASEGT. This CDR3 has 16 amino acids. Trimming at V came to 4 bases and at J to 3 bases, leaving 11 bases not matched to a gene. The sample consisted of PBMCs from the stem cell graft donor, taken from the stem cell graft. The receptor was derived from a human donor who donated a stem cell graft to a child with combined immunodeficiency. This chain joins TRBV6-1 and TRBJ2-7; 8 nucleotides agree with TRBD2. CDR3 sequence: CASSAPRSGSIYEQYF. The CDR3 DNA is TGTGCCAGCAGTGCCCCTCGGAGCGGGAGTATCTACGAGCAGTACTTC.